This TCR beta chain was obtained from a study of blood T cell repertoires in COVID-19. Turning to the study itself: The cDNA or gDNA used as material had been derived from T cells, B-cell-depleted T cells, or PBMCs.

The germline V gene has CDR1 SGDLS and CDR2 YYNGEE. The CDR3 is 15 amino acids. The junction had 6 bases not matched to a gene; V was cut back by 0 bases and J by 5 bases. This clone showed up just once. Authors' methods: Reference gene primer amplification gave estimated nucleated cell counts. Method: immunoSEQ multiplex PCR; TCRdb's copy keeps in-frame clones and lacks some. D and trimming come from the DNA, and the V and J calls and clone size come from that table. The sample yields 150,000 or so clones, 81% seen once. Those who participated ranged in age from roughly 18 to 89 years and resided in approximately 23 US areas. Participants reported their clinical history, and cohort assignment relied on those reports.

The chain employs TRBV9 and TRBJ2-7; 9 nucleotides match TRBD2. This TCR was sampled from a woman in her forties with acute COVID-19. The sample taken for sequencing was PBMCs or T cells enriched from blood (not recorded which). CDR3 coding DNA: TGTGCCAGCAGCGTAGAGGGCGGGAGGGCCCACGAGCAGTACTTC. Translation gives CASSVEGGRAHEQYF.